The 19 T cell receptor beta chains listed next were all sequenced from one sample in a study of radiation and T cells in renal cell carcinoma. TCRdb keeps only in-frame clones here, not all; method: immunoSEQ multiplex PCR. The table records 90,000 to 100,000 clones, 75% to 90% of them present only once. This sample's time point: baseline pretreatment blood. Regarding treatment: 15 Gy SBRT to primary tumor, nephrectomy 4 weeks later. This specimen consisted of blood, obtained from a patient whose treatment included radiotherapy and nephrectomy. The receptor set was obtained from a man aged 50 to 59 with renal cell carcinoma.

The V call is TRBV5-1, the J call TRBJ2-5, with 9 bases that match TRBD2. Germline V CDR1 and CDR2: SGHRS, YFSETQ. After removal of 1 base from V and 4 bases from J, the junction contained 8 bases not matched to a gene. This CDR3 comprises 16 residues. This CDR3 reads CASSLNPGTSRETQYF. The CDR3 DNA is TGCGCCAGCAGCTTGAACCCCGGGACTAGCAGAGAGACCCAGTACTTC.

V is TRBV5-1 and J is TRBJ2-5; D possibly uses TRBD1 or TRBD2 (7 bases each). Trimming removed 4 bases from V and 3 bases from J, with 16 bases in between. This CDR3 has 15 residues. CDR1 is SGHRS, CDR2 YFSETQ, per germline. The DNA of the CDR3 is TGCGCCAGCAGCCCGGGGGGACAGTCGGAAGAGACCCAGTACTTC. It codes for CASSPGGQSEETQYF.

The CDR3 here is CATSRGISSYEQYF. The DNA of the CDR3 is TGTGCCACCAGCAGAGGGATTAGCTCCTACGAGCAGTACTTC. This chain connects TRBV15 to TRBJ2-7; D gene uncertain. Germline values: CDR1 LNHNV, CDR2 YYDKDF (reference sequence). The length of the CDR3 is 14 residues. V gave up 1 base and J gave up 0 bases, with 7 bases separating them.

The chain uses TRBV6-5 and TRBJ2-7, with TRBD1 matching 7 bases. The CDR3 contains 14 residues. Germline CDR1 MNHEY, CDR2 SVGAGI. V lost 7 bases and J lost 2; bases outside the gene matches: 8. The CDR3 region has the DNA TGTGCCAGCACCCCGGGACAGCCCGCCTACGAGCAGTACTTC. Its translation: CASTPGQPAYEQYF.

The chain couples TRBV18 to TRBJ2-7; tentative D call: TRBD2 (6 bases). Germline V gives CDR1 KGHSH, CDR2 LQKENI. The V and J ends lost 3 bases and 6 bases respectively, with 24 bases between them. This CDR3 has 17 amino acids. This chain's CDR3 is CASSPMGSLLGLGEQYF. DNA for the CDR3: TGTGCCAGCTCACCCATGGGGTCGCTATTGGGACTCGGCGAGCAGTACTTC. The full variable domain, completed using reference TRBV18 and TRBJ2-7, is NAGVMQNPRHLVRRRGQEARLRCSPMKGHSHVYWYRQLPEEGLKFMVYLQKENIIDESGMPKERFSAEFPKEGPSILRIQQVVRGDSAAYFCASSPMGSLLGLGEQYFGPGTRLTVT.

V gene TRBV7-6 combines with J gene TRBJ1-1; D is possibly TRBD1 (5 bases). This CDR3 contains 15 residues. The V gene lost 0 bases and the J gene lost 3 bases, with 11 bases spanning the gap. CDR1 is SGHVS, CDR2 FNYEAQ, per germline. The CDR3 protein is CASSLAAGPYTEAFF. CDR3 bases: TGTGCCAGCAGCTTAGCCGCAGGGCCTTACACTGAAGCTTTCTTT.

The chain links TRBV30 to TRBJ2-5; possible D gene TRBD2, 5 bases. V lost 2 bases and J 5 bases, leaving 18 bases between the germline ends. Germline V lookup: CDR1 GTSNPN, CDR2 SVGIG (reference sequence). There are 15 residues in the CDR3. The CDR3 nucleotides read TGTGCCTGGAGTTCCCGGATTAACACGGGGGAGACCCAGTACTTC. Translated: CAWSSRINTGETQYF.

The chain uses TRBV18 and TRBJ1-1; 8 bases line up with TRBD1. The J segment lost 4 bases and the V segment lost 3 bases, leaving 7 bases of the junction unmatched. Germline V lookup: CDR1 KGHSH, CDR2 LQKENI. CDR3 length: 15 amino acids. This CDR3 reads CASSPLGTGGTEAFF. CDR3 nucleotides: TGTGCCAGCTCACCTCTGGGGACAGGAGGCACTGAAGCTTTCTTT.

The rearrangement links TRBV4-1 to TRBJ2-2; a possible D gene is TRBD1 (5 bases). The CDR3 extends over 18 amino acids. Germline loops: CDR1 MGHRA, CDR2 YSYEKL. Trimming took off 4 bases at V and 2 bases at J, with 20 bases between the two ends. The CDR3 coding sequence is TGCGCCAGCAGCCCCCCCTCGGACACGGCCTTCAACACCGGGGAGCTGTTTTTT. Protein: CASSPPSDTAFNTGELFF.

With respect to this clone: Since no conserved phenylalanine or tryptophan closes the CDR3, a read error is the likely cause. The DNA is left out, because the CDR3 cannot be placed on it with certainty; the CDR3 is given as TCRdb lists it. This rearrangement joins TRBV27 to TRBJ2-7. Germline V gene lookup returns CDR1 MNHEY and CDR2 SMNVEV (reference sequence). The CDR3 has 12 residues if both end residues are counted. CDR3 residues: CASSLRQVLPWT.

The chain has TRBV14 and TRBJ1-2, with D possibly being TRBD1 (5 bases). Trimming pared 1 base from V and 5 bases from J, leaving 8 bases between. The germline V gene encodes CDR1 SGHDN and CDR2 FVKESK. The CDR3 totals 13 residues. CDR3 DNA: TGTGCCAGCAGCCAAGCAGGGAGATATGGCTACACCTTC. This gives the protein CASSQAGRYGYTF.

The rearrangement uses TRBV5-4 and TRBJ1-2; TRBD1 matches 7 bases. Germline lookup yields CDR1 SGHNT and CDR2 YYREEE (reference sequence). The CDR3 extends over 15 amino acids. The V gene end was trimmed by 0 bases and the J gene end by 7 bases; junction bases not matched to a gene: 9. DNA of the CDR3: TGTGCCAGCAGCTTGGACAGGGACAGCTATTCTGGCTACACCTTC. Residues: CASSLDRDSYSGYTF.

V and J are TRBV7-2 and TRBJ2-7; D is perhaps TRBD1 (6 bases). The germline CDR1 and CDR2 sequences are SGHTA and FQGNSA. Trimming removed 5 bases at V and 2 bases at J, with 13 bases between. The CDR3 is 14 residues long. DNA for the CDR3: TGTGCCAGCAGCGCCCGGGACAAGACCTACGAGCAGTACTTC. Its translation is CASSARDKTYEQYF.

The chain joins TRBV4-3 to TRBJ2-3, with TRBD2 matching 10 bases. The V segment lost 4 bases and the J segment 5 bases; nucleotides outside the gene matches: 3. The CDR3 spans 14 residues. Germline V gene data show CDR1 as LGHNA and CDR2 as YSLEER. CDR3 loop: CASSPGTSVDTQYF. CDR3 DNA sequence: TGCGCCAGCAGCCCCGGGACTAGCGTAGATACGCAGTATTTT.

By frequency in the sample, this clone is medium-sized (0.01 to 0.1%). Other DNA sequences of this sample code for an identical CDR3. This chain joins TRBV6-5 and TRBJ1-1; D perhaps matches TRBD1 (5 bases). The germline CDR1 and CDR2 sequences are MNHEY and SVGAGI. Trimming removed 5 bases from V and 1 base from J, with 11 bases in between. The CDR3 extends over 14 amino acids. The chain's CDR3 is CASSLLGGNTEAFF. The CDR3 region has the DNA TGTGCCAGCAGTCTGCTGGGGGGGAACACTGAAGCTTTCTTT.

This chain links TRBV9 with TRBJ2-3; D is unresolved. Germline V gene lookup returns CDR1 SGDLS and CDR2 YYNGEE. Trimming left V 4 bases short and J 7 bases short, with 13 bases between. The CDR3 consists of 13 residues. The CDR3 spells CASSTPVENTQYF. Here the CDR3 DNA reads TGTGCCAGCAGCACTCCGGTGGAGAATACGCAGTATTTT.

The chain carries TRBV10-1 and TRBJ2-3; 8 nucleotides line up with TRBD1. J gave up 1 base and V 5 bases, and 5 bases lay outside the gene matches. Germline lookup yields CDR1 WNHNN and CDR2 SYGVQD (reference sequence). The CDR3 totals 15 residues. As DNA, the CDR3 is TGCGCCAGCAGTTCTACAGGGGGAGGCACAGATACGCAGTATTTT. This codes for CASSSTGGGTDTQYF.

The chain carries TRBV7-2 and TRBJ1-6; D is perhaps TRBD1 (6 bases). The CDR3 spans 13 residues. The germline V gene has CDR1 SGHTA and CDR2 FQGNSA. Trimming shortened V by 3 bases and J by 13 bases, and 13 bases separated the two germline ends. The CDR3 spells CASSFPGVPPLHF. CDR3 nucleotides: TGTGCCAGCAGCTTCCCAGGGGTTCCGCCCCTCCACTTT.

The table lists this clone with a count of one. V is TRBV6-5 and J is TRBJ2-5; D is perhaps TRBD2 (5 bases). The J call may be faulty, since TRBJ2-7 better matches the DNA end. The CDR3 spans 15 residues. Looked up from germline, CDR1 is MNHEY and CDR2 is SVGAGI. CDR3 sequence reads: CASSYSEVSSYEQYF. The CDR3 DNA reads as TGTGCCAGCAGTTACTCGGAGGTGTCCTCCTACGAGCAGTACTTC.